The 7 T cell receptor beta chains presented below share a single source sample, sequenced in a study of shared T cell receptors in the human thymus. The repertoire was sequenced with immunoSEQ multiplex PCR; TCRdb's copy has only in-frame clones and lacks some. The repertoire holds 700,000 to 750,000 clones, with over 75% as singletons. These same records also appear under a second study, on human thymus T cells.

The sample was thymocytes. The source of these receptors is a girl younger than two with a congenital heart defect.

The chain uses TRBV4-3 and TRBJ2-6, with TRBD2 identical over 14 bases. The length of the CDR3 is 22 residues. V lost 3 bases to trimming and J lost 0 bases; unmatched junction nucleotides: 13. Germline CDR1 and CDR2: LGHNA and YSLEER. The DNA for the CDR3 is TGCGCCAGCAGCCAGGACCGTAGGACTAGCGGGGGGACGAGCTCTGGGGCCAACGTCCTGACTTTC. Translated: CASSQDRRTSGGTSSGANVLTF.

V usage is TRBV2 and J usage is TRBJ1-1; D gene unclear. The CDR3 has 11 amino acids. V lost 10 bases and J 4 bases, leaving 10 bases between the germline ends. Germline V gene sequence: CDR1 SNHLY, CDR2 FYNNEI. CDR3 amino acids: CATEGFTEAFF. The CDR3 DNA follows: TGTGCCACCGAGGGTTTCACTGAAGCTTTCTTT.

The chain combines TRBV14 with TRBJ1-5; 8 bases match TRBD1. The ends lost 0 bases at V and 8 bases at J; junction bases unmatched: 18. The germline V gene has CDR1 SGHDN and CDR2 FVKESK. The CDR3 is made up of 19 amino acids. The DNA of the CDR3 is TGTGCCAGCAGCCAAGAGGGGGCCCCGCCCGACAGGGGAATGGAGCCCCAGCATTTT. Translating it yields CASSQEGAPPDRGMEPQHF. The full variable domain, rest sourced from reference TRBV14 and TRBJ1-5, is EAGVTQFPSHSVIEKGQTVTLRCDPISGHDNLYWYRRVMGKEIKFLLHFVKESKQDESGMPNNRFLAERTGGTYSTLKVQPAELEDSGVYFCASSQEGAPPDRGMEPQHFGDGTRLSIL.

This clone was seen a handful of times. CDR3 region: CAWSGGVGNRGIRMKAFF. The CDR3 DNA follows: TGTGCCTGGAGTGGAGGGGTGGGAAACAGGGGCATTCGGATGAAAGCTTTCTTT. The rearrangement links TRBV30 to TRBJ1-1, with 7 bases lining up with TRBD1. Germline CDR1 reads GTSNPN; CDR2 reads SVGIG (reference sequence). The CDR3 has 18 amino acids. V dropped 1 base and J dropped 9; count of bases not matched to a gene: 23. Variable domain in full (rest from reference TRBV30 and TRBJ1-1): SQTIHQWPATLVQPVGSPLSLECTVEGTSNPNLYWYRQAAGRGLQLLFYSVGIGQISSEVPQNLSASRPQDRQFILSSKKLLLSDSGFYLCAWSGGVGNRGIRMKAFFGQGTRLTVV.

The CDR3 is CASSVRGGGKNIQYF. The CDR3 coding sequence is TGTGCCAGCAGCGTTCGGGGGGGCGGCAAAAACATTCAGTACTTC. The chain recombines TRBV9 with TRBJ2-4, with 8 bases identical to TRBD2. This CDR3 contains 15 residues. V was clipped by 2 bases and J by 3 bases; unmatched bases: 4. Germline V gene lookup returns CDR1 SGDLS and CDR2 YYNGEE.

The V gene is TRBV6-5, the J gene TRBJ1-1; perhaps TRBD1 as D (5 bases). Trimming cost V 2 bases and J 1 base, with 8 bases left between them. The CDR3 is made up of 14 amino acids. Germline V gene lookup returns CDR1 MNHEY and CDR2 SVGAGI. In DNA form, the CDR3 reads TGTGCCAGCAGTTACAGGGGCGAGAACACTGAAGCTTTCTTT. It is translated as CASSYRGENTEAFF.

This clone was counted between two and nine times. The rearrangement links TRBV6-5 to TRBJ1-2; TRBD1 matches at 7 bases. Germline-derived CDR1 and CDR2 are MNHEY and SVGAGI. V shed 6 bases and J 2 bases; nucleotides not matched to a gene: 6. The CDR3 extends over 14 amino acids. The CDR3 protein is CASRGQRGNYGYTF. Written as DNA, the CDR3 is TGTGCCAGCAGGGGACAGCGGGGGAACTATGGCTACACCTTC.